The next 10 T cell receptor beta chains were all read from a single sample in a study of shared clonotypes between healthy human individuals (dated by TCRdb to about 2020). The library came from the immunoSEQ multiplex PCR assay. Entries here come from immuneACCESS through TCRdb and include only in-frame sequences with V and J called. Some clones fail to appear in such tables; in the studies checked, an unresolved V gene covers under half of the shortfall, and the cause of the remainder is unknown. Recorded for this sample are 400,000 or so clones; around 96% of them occurred a single time. The top ten constitute approximately 0.32% of the sample. Specimen: memory CD8+ T cells sorted from blood. The sample's cell subset or site label, decoded: CD45RO+ cells pooled with CCR7-negative TemRA cells. Receptor source: a man aged 30 to 45 in good health.

The chain combines TRBV15 with TRBJ2-5; TRBD2 aligns across 7 bases. The trim removed 0 bases at V and 5 bases at J, leaving 15 bases unmatched. Germline V gives CDR1 LNHNV, CDR2 YYDKDF (reference sequence). This CDR3 has 18 amino acids. CDR3 in amino acids: CATSRDLSPGGLGETQYF. The CDR3 DNA sequence: TGTGCCACCAGCAGAGACTTATCTCCGGGAGGTTTGGGGGAGACCCAGTACTTC.

The J gene is TRBJ2-2, the V gene TRBV19; 7 positions agree with TRBD2. Germline V gives CDR1 LNHDA, CDR2 SQIVND (reference sequence). The CDR3 loop spans 14 amino acids. V shed 6 bases, J shed 5 bases, and the junction held 6 bases outside the gene matches. CDR3 DNA: TGTGCCAGTAGCAGCGGGGTGGGGACCGGGGAGCTGTTTTTT. Translated: CASSSGVGTGELFF. The full variable domain, rest sourced from reference TRBV19 and TRBJ2-2, is DGGITQSPKYLFRKEGQNVTLSCEQNLNHDAMYWYRQDPGQGLRLIYYSQIVNDFQKGDIAEGYSVSREKKESFPLTVTSAQKNPTAFYLCASSSGVGTGELFFGEGSRLTVL.

The gene calls are TRBV7-8 and TRBJ2-7; 9 bases fit TRBD2. This CDR3 is 15 amino acids long. Trimming at V came to 0 bases and at J to 5 bases, leaving 5 bases not matched to a gene. CDR1 and CDR2 from the germline V gene are SGHVS and FQNEAQ. CDR3 nucleotide sequence: TGTGCCAGCAGCTTAGCGCGCGGGAGGGTGGACGAGCAGTACTTC. Translation gives CASSLARGRVDEQYF.

In this sample, this clone turned up once. The chain joins TRBV5-8 to TRBJ2-5, with 8 bases matching TRBD2. This CDR3 is 15 amino acids long. Germline V gene lookup returns CDR1 SGHTS and CDR2 YDEGEE. Germline trimming cut 0 bases from V and 4 bases from J; bases unmatched to any gene: 5. The CDR3 loop is CASSLAGTSLETQYF. The CDR3 DNA reads as TGTGCCAGCAGCTTGGCAGGGACTAGTTTAGAGACCCAGTACTTC.

The chain uses TRBV13 and TRBJ1-2, with D possibly matching TRBD1 (5 bases). CDR3 length: 13 amino acids. In germline, CDR1 is PRHDT, CDR2 FYEKMQ (reference sequence). Deletions cut 8 bases from V and 3 bases from J, with 13 bases between. The CDR3 here is CASGGRGDYGYTF. The CDR3 region has the DNA TGTGCCAGCGGGGGGAGAGGGGACTATGGCTACACCTTC.

The chain uses TRBV5-4 and TRBJ2-1; D is possibly TRBD1 (6 bases). Germline V gene data show CDR1 as SGHNT and CDR2 as YYREEE (reference sequence). CDR3 length: 13 residues. V shed 5 bases and J shed 9 bases, with 15 bases lying between them. The CDR3 here is CASSASGVSEQFF. CDR3 DNA: TGTGCCAGCAGTGCCTCAGGGGTGAGTGAGCAGTTCTTC. Filled out from reference TRBV5-4 and TRBJ2-1, the complete variable domain reads ETGVTQSPTHLIKTRGQQVTLRCSSQSGHNTVSWYQQALGQGPQFIFQYYREEENGRGNFPPRFSGLQFPNYSSELNVNALELDDSALYLCASSASGVSEQFFGPGTRLTVL.

The chain joins TRBV23-1 to TRBJ2-5; no firm D call. TRBV23-1 is flagged as an ORF with uncertain function. V lost 0 bases, J lost 5 bases, and 10 bases lay in between. The CDR3 covers 14 residues. CDR3 sequence reads: CASSQSAVRETQYF. The CDR3 bases are TGCGCCAGCAGTCAATCTGCGGTTCGGGAGACCCAGTACTTC.

The CDR3 region has the DNA TGTGCCAGCAGCTTGGTCGGTAGCGGGAGCTTCTCCTACGAGCAGTACTTC. Protein sequence: CASSLVGSGSFSYEQYF. The chain links TRBV13 to TRBJ2-7; 9 bases are a match to TRBD2. J gave up 0 bases and V 3 bases, and 9 bases lay outside the gene matches. CDR3 length equals 17 residues. CDR1 is PRHDT, CDR2 FYEKMQ, per germline (reference sequence).

The chain is built from TRBV28 and TRBJ1-4; no reliable D call. The CDR3 runs 16 residues. Germline CDR1 reads MDHEN; CDR2 reads SYDVKM. The V end was cut by 4 bases, the J end by 3 bases, with 15 bases between. The CDR3 coding sequence is TGTGCCAGCAGTTCCCGCTACAGCGGTCCTAATGAAAAACTGTTTTTT. It codes for CASSSRYSGPNEKLFF.

This chain joins TRBV9 and TRBJ1-5; possible D gene TRBD1, 5 bases. Germline V gives CDR1 SGDLS, CDR2 YYNGEE. This CDR3 is 14 amino acids long. Trimming removed 3 bases from V and 2 bases from J, with 9 bases in between. The CDR3 reads CASSGGYGNQPQHF. The CDR3, as DNA: TGTGCCAGCAGCGGGGGGTATGGCAATCAGCCCCAGCATTTT.